The clone carrying this T cell receptor beta chain has just a few counts. This record comes from a study of blood T cell repertoires in COVID-19. Study details: COVID-19 samples collected from the United States, Italy and Spain covered acute and convalescent phases. From T cells, B-cell-depleted T cells, or PBMCs came the material, which was cDNA or gDNA.

Membership in each cohort depended on participant-reported clinical history. Under the authors' procedure: Scientists estimated how many nucleated cells there were by amplifying reference gene primers. Assay: immunoSEQ multiplex PCR; the TCRdb copy retains only in-frame clones and omits some. V and J calls and clone size are as listed in that table; D and trimming were resolved from the DNA. The sample has some 350,000 clones, about 88% seen once; the top ten hold 2.5% to 3.5%. With V trimmed by 6 bases and J by 6 bases, 4 bases remained unmatched. The CDR3 has 13 residues. Per germline, CDR1 SEHNR and CDR2 FQNEAQ (reference sequence).

This chain uses TRBV7-9 with TRBJ1-5, with 8 bases that match TRBD1. This receptor was identified in a woman in her 30s who had recovered from COVID-19. The specimen sequenced was PBMCs or T cells enriched from blood (not recorded which). The CDR3 DNA reads as TGTGCCAGCAGTACAGGGGGTGGTCAGCCCCAGCATTTT. Its protein product is CASSTGGGQPQHF.